This T cell receptor (beta chain) came from a study of T cells in localized non-small cell lung cancer. Measured with immunoSEQ multiplex PCR; TCRdb has only the in-frame clones, and not every one. The table records 52,000 or so clones, roughly 89% of them present only once. The V segment lost 4 bases and the J segment 0 bases; nucleotides outside the gene matches: 7. Germline V gives CDR1 SGHNT, CDR2 YYREEE (reference sequence). This CDR3 is built from 17 residues. This chain joins TRBV5-4 and TRBJ1-4; TRBD1 agrees at 9 bases. The origin of this receptor is a male donor at least 60 years old with stage III squamous cell lung carcinoma. The sequencing used peripheral blood, collected before any cancer treatment. CDR3 loop: CASSGRQGEATNEKLFF. The DNA of the CDR3 is TGTGCCAGCAGCGGGAGACAGGGGGAGGCAACTAATGAAAAACTGTTTTTT.